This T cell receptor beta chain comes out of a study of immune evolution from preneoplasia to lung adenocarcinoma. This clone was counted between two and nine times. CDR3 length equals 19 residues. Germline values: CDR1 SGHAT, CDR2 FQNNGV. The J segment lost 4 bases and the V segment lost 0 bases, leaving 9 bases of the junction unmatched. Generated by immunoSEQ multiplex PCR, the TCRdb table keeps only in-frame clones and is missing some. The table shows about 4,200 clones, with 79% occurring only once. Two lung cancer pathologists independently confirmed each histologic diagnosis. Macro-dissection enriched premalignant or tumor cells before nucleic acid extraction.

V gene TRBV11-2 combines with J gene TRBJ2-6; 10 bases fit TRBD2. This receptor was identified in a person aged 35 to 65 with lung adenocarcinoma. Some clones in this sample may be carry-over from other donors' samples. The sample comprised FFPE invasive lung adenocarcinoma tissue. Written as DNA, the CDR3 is TGTGCCAGCAGCTTAGATCTTGAACTAGCGGGACTGGGGGCCAACGTCCTGACTTTC. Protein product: CASSLDLELAGLGANVLTF.